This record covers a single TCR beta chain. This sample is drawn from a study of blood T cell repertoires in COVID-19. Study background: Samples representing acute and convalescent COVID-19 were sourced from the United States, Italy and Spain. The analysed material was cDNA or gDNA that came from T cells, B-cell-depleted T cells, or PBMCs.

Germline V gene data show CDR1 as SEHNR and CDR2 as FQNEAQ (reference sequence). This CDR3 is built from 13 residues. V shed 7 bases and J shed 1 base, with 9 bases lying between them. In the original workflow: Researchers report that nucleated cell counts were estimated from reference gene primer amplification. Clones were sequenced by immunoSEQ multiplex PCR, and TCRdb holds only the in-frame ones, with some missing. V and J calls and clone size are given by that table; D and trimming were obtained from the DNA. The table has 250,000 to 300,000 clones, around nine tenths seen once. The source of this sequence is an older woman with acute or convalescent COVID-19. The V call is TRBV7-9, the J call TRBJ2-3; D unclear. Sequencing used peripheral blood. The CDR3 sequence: CASTPTRTDTQYF. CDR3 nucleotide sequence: TGTGCCAGCACCCCTACCCGCACAGATACGCAGTATTTT.